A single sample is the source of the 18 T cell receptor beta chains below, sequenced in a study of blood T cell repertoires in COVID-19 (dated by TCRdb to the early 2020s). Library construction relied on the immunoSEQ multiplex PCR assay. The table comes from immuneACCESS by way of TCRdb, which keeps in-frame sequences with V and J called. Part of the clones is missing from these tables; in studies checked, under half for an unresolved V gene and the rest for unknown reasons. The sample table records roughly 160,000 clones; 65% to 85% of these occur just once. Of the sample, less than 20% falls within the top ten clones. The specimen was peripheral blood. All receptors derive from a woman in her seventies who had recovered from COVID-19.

The chain's CDR3 is CASSASGTVGSEQYF. The DNA for the CDR3 is TGCGCCAGCAGCGCTTCCGGGACAGTGGGGTCCGAGCAGTACTTC. The chain has TRBV5-1 and TRBJ2-7, with 7 bases matching TRBD1. The germline CDR1 and CDR2 sequences are SGHRS and YFSETQ. The CDR3 covers 15 residues. Germline trimming cut 4 bases from V and 6 bases from J; bases unmatched to any gene: 13.

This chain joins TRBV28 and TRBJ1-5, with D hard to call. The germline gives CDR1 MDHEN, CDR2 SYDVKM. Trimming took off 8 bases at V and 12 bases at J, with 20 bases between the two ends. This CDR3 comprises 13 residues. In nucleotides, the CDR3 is TGTGCCAGCCACGTGGGGTCCCCCGAGGGCCAGCATTTT. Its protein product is CASHVGSPEGQHF.

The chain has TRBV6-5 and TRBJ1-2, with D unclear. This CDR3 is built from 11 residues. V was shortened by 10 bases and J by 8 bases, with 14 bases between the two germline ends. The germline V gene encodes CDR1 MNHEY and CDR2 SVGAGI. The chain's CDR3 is CATAGNSGYTF. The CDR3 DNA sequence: TGTGCCACCGCGGGGAATTCGGGCTACACCTTC.

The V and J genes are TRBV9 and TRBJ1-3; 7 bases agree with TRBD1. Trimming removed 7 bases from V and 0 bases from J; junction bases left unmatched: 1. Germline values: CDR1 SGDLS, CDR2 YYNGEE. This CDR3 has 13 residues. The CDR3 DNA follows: TGTGCCAGCGGACAGGCCTCTGGAAACACCATATATTTT. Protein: CASGQASGNTIYF. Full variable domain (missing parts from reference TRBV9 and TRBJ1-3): DSGVTQTPKHLITATGQRVTLRCSPRSGDLSVYWYQQSLDQGLQFLIQYYNGEERAKGNILERFSAQQFPDLHSELNLSSLELGDSALYFCASGQASGNTIYFGEGSWLTVV.

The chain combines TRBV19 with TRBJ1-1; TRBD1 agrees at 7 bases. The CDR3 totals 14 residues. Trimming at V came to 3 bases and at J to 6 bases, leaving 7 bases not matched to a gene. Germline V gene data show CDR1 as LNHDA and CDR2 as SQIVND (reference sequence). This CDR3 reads CASSIRQGRAEAFF. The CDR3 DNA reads TGTGCCAGTAGTATCCGACAGGGACGGGCTGAAGCTTTCTTT.

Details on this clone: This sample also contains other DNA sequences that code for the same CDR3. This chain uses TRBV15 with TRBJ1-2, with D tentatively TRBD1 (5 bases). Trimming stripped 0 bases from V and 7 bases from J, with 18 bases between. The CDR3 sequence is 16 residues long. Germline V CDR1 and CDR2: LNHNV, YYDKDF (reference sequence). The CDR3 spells CATSRDRGRVVGGYTF. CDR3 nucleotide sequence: TGTGCCACCAGCAGAGATAGAGGCAGGGTAGTTGGTGGCTACACCTTC.

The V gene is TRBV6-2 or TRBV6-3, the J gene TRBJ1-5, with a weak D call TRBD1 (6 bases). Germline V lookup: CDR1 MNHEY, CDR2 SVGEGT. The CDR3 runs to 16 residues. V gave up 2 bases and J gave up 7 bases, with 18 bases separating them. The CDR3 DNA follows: TGTGCCAGCAGTTACGGGGGGGCAATGGGATCACAGCCCCAGCATTTT. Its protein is CASSYGGAMGSQPQHF.

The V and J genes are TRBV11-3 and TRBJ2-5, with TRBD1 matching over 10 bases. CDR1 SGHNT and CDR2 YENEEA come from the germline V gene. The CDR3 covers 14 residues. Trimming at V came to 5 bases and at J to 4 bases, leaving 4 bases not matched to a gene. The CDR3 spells CASSPRTGGETQYF. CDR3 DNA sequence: TGTGCCAGCAGCCCAAGGACAGGGGGAGAGACCCAGTACTTC.

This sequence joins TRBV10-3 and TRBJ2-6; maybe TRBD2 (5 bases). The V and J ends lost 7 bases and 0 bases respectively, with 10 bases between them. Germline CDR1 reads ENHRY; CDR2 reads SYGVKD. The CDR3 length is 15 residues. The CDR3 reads CAIKGGSSGANVLTF. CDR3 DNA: TGTGCCATCAAAGGTGGGAGCTCTGGGGCCAACGTCCTGACTTTC.

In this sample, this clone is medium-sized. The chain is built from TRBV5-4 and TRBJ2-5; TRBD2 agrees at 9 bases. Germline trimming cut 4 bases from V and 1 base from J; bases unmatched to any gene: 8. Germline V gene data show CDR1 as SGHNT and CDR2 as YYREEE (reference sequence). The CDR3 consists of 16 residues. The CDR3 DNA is TGTGCCAGCAGCCCCGGGGGTAGCGGGGGCCAAGAGACCCAGTACTTC. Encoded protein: CASSPGGSGGQETQYF.

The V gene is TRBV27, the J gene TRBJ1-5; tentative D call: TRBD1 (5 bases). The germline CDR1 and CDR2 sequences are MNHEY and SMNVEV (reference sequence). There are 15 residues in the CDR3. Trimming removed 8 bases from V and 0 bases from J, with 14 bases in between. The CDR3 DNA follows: TGTGCCAGCTCCCCGGGACTGTATAGCAATCAGCCCCAGCATTTT. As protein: CASSPGLYSNQPQHF.

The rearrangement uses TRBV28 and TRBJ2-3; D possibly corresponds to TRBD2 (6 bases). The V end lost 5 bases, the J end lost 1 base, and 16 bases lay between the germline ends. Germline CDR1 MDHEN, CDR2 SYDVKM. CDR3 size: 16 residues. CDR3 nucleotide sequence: TGTGCCAGCAGTCTCGGCGGCGGGACGGGCACAGATACGCAGTATTTT. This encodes CASSLGGGTGTDTQYF.

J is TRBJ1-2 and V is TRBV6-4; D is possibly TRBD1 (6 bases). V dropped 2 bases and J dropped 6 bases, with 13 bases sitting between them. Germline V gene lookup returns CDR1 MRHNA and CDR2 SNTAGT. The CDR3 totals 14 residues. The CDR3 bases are TGTGCCAGCAGTGACCGGGCAGGGGCCCATGGCTACACCTTC. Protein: CASSDRAGAHGYTF.

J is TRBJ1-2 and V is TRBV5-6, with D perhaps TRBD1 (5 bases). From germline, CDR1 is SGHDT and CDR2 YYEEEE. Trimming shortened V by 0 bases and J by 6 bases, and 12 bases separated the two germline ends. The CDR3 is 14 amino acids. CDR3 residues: CASSLGRGGDGYTF. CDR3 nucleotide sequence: TGTGCCAGCAGCTTGGGGCGGGGAGGGGATGGCTACACCTTC. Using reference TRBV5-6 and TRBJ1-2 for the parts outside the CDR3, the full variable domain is DAGVTQSPTHLIKTRGQQVTLRCSPKSGHDTVSWYQQALGQGPQFIFQYYEEEERQRGNFPDRFSGHQFPNYSSELNVNALLLGDSALYLCASSLGRGGDGYTFGSGTRLTVV.

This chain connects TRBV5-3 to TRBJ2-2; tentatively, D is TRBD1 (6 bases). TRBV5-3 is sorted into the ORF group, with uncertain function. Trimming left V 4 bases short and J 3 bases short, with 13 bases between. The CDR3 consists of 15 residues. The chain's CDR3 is CARSTTGHHTGELFF. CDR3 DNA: TGTGCCAGAAGCACGACGGGACATCACACCGGGGAGCTGTTTTTT.

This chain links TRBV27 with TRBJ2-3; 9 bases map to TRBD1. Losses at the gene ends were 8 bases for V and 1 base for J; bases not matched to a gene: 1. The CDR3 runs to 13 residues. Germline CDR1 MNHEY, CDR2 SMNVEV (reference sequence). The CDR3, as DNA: TGTGCCAGCCGGGACAGGGGCACAGATACGCAGTATTTT. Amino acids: CASRDRGTDTQYF.

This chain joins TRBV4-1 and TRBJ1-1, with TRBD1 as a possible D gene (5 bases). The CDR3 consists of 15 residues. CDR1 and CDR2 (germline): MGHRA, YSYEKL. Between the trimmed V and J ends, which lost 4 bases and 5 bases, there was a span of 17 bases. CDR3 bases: TGCGCCAGCAGCCGGAGTCGGGGGTTGGGGACTGAAGCTTTCTTT. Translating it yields CASSRSRGLGTEAFF.

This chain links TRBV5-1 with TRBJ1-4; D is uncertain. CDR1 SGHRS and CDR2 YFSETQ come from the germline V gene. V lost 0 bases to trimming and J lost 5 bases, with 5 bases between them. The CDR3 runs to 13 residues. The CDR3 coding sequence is TGCGCCAGCAGCTTGGTAGCCAATGAAAAACTGTTTTTT. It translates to CASSLVANEKLFF.